The 2 T cell receptor beta chains in this list originate from one sample, sequenced in a study of blood T cell repertoires in COVID-19. The repertoire was sequenced with immunoSEQ multiplex PCR; TCRdb's copy has only in-frame clones and lacks some. The data show some 120,000 clones, with under 95% seen just once and about 3.5% held by the top ten. Input material: peripheral blood. These receptors were obtained from a man aged 50-59 years with active COVID-19.

The sample holds one count of this clone. The chain carries TRBV5-4 and TRBJ2-7; 8 bases are a match to TRBD1. CDR3 length: 15 amino acids. Germline V lookup: CDR1 SGHNT, CDR2 YYREEE (reference sequence). V shed 0 bases, J shed 4 bases, and the junction held 6 bases outside the gene matches. The CDR3 nucleotides read TGTGCCAGCAGCTTGGTTTCAGGGGGCAAGTACGAGCAGTACTTC. Protein: CASSLVSGGKYEQYF.

This chain links TRBV9 with TRBJ2-3; 11 bases map to TRBD2. The germline V gene has CDR1 SGDLS and CDR2 YYNGEE. This CDR3 region has 20 residues. The ends lost 0 bases at V and 2 bases at J; junction bases unmatched: 14. The CDR3 sequence: CASSVGISGGAGRVTDTQYF. In DNA, the CDR3 is TGTGCCAGCAGCGTAGGAATTAGCGGGGGGGCCGGGCGAGTCACAGATACGCAGTATTTT.